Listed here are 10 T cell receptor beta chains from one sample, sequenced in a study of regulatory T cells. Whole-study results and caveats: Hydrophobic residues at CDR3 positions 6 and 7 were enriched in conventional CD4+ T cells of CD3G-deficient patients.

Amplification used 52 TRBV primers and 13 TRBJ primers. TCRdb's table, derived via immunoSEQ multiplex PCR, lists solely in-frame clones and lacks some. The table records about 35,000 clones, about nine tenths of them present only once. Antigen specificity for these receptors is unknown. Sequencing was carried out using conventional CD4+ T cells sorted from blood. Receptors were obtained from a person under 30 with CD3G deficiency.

The CDR3 DNA is TGTGCCAGCAGTGAAAACAGCATAAAAGCTTTCTTT. Amino acid sequence: CASSENSIKAFF. The chain combines TRBV6-1 with TRBJ1-1; no firm D call. V was trimmed by 2 bases and J by 9 bases, leaving 10 bases between them. The CDR3 is made up of 12 amino acids. Germline V gene lookup returns CDR1 MNHNS and CDR2 SASEGT.

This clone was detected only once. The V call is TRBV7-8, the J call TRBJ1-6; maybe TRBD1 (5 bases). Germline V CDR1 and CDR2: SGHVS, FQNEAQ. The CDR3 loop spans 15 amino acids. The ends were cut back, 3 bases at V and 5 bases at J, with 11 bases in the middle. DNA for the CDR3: TGTGCCAGCAGCTTGTCCGGGACCAATAATTCACCCCTCCACTTT. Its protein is CASSLSGTNNSPLHF.

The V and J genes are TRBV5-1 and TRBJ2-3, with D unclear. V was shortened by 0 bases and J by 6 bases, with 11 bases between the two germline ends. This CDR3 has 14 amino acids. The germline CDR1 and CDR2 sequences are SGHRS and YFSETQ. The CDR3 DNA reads TGCGCCAGCAGCTTGGGCGGTCCCACGGATACGCAGTATTTT. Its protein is CASSLGGPTDTQYF.

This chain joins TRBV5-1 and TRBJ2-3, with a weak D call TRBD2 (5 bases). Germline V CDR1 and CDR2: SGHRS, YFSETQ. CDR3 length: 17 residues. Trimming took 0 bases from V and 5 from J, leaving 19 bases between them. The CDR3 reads CASSLGGMGESRDTQYF. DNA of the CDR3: TGCGCCAGCAGCTTGGGGGGAATGGGAGAGTCCAGAGATACGCAGTATTTT. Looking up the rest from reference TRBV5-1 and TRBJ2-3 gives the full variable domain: KAGVTQTPRYLIKTRGQQVTLSCSPISGHRSVSWYQQTPGQGLQFLFEYFSETQRNKGNFPGRFSGRQFSNSRSEMNVSTLELGDSALYLCASSLGGMGESRDTQYFGPGTRLTVL.

The CDR3 is CASSDSGRAVEQYF. The DNA of the CDR3 is TGTGCCAGCAGCGATAGCGGGAGGGCCGTCGAGCAGTACTTC. This sequence joins TRBV28 and TRBJ2-7; TRBD2 aligns across 11 bases. Germline V lookup: CDR1 MDHEN, CDR2 SYDVKM. With 6 bases clipped from V and 6 bases from J, the junction kept 7 bases outside the gene matches. This CDR3 contains 14 residues.

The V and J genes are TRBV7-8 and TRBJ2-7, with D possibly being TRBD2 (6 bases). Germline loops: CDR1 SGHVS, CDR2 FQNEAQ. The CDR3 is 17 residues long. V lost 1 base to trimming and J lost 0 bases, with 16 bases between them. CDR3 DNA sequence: TGTGCCAGCAGCTTAGGAGCCTCCGCCGGGAGCTCCTACGAGCAGTACTTC. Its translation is CASSLGASAGSSYEQYF. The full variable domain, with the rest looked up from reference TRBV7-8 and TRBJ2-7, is GAGVSQSPRYKVAKRGQDVALRCDPISGHVSLFWYQQALGQGPEFLTYFQNEAQLDKSGLPSDRFFAERPEGSVSTLKIQRTQQEDSAVYLCASSLGASAGSSYEQYFGPGTRLTVT.

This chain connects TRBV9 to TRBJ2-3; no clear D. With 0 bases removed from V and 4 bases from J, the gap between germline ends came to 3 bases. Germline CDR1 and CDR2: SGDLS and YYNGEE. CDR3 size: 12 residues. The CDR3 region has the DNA TGTGCCAGCAGCGTAGGGTCAGATACGCAGTATTTT. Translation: CASSVGSDTQYF.

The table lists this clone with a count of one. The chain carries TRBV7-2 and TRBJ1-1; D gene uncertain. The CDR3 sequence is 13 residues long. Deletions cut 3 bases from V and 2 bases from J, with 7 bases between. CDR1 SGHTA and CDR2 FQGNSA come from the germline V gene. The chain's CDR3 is CASSFMENTEAFF. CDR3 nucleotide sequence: TGTGCCAGCAGCTTTATGGAAAACACTGAAGCTTTCTTT.

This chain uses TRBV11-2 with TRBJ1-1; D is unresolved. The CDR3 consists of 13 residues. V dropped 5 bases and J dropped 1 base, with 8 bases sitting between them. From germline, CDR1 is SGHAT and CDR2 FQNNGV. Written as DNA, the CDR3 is TGTGCCAGCAGCCGAGGACCGAACACTGAAGCTTTCTTT. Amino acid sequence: CASSRGPNTEAFF.

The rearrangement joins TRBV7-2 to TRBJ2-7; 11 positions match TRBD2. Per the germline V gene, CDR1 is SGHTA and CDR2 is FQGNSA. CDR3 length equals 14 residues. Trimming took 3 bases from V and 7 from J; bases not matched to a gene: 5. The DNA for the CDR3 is TGTGCCAGCAGCTTTAGCGGGGGGGCGGGAGAGCAGTACTTC. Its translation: CASSFSGGAGEQYF.